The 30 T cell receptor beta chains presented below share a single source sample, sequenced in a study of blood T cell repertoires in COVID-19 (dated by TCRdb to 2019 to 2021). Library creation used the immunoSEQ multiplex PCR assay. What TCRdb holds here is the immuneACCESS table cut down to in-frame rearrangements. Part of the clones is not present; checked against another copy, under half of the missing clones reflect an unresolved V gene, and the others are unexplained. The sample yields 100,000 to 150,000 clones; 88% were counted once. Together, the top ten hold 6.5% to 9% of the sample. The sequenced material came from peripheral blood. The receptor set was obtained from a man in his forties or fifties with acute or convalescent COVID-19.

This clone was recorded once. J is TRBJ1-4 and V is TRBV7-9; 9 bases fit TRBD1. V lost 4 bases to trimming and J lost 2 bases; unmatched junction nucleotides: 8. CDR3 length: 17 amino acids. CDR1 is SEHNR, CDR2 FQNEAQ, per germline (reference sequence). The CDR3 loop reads CASSYAGTGRTNEKLFF. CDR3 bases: TGTGCCAGCAGCTATGCCGGGACAGGGAGGACTAATGAAAAACTGTTTTTT.

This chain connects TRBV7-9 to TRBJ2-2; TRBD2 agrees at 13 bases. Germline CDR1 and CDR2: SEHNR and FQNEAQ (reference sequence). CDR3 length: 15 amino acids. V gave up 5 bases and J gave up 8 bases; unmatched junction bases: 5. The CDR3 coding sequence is TGTGCCAGCAGCCTAGGACTAGCGGGAGTTGGGGAGCTGTTTTTT. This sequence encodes CASSLGLAGVGELFF.

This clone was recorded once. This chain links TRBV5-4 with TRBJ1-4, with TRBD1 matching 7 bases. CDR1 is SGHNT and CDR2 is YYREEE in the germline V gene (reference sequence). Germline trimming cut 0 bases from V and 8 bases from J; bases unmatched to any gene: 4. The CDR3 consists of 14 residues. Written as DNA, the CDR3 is TGTGCCAGCAGCTTGGGAGGGGGCCGGGAAAAACTGTTTTTT. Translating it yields CASSLGGGREKLFF.

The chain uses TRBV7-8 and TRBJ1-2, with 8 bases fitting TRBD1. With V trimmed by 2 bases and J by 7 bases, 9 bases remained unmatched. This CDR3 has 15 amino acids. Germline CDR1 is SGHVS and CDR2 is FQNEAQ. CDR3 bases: TGTGCCAGCAGCTTAAGAGGCAGGGGGCAAGGTGGCTACACCTTC. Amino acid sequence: CASSLRGRGQGGYTF.

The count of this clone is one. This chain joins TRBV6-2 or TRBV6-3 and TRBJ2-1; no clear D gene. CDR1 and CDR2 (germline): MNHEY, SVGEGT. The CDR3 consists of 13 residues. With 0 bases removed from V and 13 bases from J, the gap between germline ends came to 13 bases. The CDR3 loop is CASSYSTWSNQFF. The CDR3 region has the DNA TGTGCCAGCAGTTACTCGACTTGGAGTAACCAGTTCTTC.

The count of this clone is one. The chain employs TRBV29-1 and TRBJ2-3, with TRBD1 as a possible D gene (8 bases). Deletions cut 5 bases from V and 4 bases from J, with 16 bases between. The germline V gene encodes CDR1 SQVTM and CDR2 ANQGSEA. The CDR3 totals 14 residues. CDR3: CSVQTGGGADTQYF. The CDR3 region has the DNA TGCAGCGTTCAAACAGGGGGGGGAGCAGATACGCAGTATTTT.

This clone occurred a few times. For the CDR3, the DNA is TGTGCCTGGAGTGTAGACAGGCAAGGAAATTCACCCCTCCACTTT. Translating gives CAWSVDRQGNSPLHF. The chain joins TRBV30 to TRBJ1-6; possibly TRBD1 for D (6 bases). V was clipped by 0 bases and J by 7 bases, with 13 bases between them. The length of the CDR3 is 15 residues. CDR1 GTSNPN and CDR2 SVGIG come from the germline V gene (reference sequence).

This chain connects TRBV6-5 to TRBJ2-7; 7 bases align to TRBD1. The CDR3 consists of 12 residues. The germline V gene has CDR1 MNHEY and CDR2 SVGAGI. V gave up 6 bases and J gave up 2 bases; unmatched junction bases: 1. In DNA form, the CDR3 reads TGTGCCAGCAGCAGGGGGACCTACGAGCAGTACTTC. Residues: CASSRGTYEQYF.

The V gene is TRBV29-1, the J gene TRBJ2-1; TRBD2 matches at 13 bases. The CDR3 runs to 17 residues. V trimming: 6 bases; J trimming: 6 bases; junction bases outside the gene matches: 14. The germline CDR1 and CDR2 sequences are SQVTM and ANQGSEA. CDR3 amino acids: CSVPRTSGGGVVNEQFF. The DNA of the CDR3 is TGCAGCGTACCCCGGACTAGCGGGGGAGGGGTGGTCAATGAGCAGTTCTTC.

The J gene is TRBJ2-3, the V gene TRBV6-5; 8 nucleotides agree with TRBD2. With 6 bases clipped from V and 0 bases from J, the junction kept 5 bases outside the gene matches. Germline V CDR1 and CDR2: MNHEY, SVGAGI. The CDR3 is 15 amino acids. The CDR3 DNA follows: TGTGCCAGCAGCGATAGCGGGGCTAGCACAGATACGCAGTATTTT. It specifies CASSDSGASTDTQYF.

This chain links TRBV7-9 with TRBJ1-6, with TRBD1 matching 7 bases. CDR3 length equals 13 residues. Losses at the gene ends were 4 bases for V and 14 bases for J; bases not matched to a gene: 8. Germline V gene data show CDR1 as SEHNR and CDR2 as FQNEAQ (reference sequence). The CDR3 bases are TGTGCCAGCAGCTCCGAGACAGGGAGCACCCTCCACTTT. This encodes CASSSETGSTLHF.

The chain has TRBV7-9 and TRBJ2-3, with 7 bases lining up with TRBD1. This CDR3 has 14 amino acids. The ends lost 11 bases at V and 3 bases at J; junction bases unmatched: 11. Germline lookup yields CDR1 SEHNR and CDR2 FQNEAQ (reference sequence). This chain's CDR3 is CAGNRAQGTDTQYF. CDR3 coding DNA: TGTGCCGGGAACCGGGCACAGGGGACAGATACGCAGTATTTT.

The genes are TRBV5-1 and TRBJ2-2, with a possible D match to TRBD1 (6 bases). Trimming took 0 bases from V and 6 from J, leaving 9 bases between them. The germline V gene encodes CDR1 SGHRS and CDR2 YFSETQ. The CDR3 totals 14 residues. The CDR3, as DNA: TGCGCCAGCAGCTTGGCCCAGGGGCCCGGGGAGCTGTTTTTT. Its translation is CASSLAQGPGELFF.

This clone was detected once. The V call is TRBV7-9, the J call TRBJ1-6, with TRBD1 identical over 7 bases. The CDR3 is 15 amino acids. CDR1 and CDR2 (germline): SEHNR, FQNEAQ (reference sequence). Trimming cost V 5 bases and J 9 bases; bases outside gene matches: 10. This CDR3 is CASSLGTDMRSPLHF. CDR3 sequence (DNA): TGTGCCAGCAGCCTCGGGACAGATATGCGTTCACCCCTCCACTTT.

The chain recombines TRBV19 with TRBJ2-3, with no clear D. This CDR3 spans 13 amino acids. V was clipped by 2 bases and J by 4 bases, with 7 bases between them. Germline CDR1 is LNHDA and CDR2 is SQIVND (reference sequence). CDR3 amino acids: CASSINGPDTQYF. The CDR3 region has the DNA TGTGCCAGTAGTATAAATGGGCCAGATACGCAGTATTTT.

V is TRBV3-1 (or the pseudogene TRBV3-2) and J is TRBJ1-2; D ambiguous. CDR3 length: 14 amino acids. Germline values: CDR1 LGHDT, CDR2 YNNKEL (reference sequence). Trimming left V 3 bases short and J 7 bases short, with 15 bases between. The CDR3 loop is CASSQGEGRGGYTF. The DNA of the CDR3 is TGTGCCAGCAGCCAGGGAGAGGGTCGGGGTGGCTACACCTTC.

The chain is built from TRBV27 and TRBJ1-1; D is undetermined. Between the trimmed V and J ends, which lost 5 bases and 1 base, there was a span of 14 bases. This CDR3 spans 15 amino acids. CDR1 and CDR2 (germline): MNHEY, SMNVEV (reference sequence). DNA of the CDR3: TGTGCCAGCAGTCTAGAGGCCCAGAGGAACACTGAAGCTTTCTTT. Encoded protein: CASSLEAQRNTEAFF.

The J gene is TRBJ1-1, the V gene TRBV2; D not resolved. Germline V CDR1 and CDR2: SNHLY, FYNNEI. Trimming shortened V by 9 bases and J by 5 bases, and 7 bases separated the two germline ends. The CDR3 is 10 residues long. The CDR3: CASSVTEAFF. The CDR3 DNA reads TGTGCCAGTTCCGTTACTGAAGCTTTCTTT.

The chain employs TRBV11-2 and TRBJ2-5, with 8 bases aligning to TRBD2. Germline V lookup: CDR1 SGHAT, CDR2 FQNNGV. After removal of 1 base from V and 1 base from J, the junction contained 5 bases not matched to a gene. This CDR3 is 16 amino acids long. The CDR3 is CASSLVASGSQETQYF. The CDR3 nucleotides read TGTGCCAGCAGCTTAGTAGCCAGCGGGAGCCAAGAGACCCAGTACTTC.

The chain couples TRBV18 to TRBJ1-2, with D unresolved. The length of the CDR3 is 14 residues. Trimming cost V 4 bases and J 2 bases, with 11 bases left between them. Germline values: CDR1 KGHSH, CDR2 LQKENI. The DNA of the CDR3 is TGTGCCAGCTCACGCACAGAGACGAACTATGGCTACACCTTC. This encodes CASSRTETNYGYTF.

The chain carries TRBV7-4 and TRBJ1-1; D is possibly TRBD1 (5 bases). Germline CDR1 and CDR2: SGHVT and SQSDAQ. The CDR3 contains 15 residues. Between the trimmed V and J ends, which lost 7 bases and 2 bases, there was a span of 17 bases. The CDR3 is CASTQPWGQNTEAFF. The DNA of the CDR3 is TGTGCCAGCACCCAACCTTGGGGCCAAAACACTGAAGCTTTCTTT.

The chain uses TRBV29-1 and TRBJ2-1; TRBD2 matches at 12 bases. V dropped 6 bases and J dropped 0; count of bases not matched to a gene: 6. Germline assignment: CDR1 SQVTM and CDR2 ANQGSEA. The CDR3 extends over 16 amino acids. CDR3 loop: CSVGLAGHSSYNEQFF. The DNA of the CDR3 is TGCAGCGTGGGACTAGCGGGCCATAGCTCCTACAATGAGCAGTTCTTC.

The CDR3 spells CASSQRTGLGIVEQYF. The CDR3 DNA sequence: TGTGCCAGCAGCCAGCGGACCGGACTAGGGATCGTCGAGCAGTACTTC. J is TRBJ2-7 and V is TRBV14, with 7 bases lining up with TRBD2. Unmatched junction bases numbered 14, after V lost 3 bases and J lost 6 bases. This CDR3 comprises 16 residues. CDR1 is SGHDN and CDR2 is FVKESK in the germline V gene.

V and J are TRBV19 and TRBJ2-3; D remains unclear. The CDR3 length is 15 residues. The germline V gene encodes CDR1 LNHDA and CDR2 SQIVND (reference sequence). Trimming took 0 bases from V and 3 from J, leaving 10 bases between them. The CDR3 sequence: CASSIELVRTDTQYF. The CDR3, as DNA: TGTGCCAGTAGTATAGAGTTGGTTCGGACAGATACGCAGTATTTT.

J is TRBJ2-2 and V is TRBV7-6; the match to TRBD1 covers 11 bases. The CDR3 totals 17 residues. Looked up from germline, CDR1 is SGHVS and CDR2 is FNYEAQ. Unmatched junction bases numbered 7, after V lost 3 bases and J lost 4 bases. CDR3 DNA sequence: TGTGCCAGCAGCTTCCCTTCGGGACAGGGGGGCACCGGGGAGCTGTTTTTT. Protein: CASSFPSGQGGTGELFF. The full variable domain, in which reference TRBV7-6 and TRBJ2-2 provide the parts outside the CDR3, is GAGVSQSPRYKVTKRGQDVALRCDPISGHVSLYWYRQALGQGPEFLTYFNYEAQQDKSGLPNDRFSAERPEGSISTLTIQRTEQRDSAMYRCASSFPSGQGGTGELFFGEGSRLTVL.

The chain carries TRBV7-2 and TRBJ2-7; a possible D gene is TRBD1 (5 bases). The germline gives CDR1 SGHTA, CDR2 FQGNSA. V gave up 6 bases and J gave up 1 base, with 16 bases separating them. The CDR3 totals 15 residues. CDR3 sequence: CASSLGVAGSYEQYF. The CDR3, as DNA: TGTGCCAGCAGTCTAGGGGTCGCCGGGTCCTACGAGCAGTACTTC.

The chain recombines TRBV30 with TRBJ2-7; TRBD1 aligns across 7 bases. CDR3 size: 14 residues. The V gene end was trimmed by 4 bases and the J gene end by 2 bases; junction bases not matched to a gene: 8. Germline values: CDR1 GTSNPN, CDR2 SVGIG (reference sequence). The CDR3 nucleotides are TGTGCCTGGAAACACAGGGGCCCTGCCTACGAGCAGTACTTC. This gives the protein CAWKHRGPAYEQYF. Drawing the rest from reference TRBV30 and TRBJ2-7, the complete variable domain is SQTIHQWPATLVQPVGSPLSLECTVEGTSNPNLYWYRQAAGRGLQLLFYSVGIGQISSEVPQNLSASRPQDRQFILSSKKLLLSDSGFYLCAWKHRGPAYEQYFGPGTRLTVT.

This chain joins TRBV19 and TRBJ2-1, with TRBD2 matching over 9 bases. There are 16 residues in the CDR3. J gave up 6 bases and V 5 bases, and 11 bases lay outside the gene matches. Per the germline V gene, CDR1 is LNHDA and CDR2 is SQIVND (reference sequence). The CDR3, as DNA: TGTGCCAGTAGTTCGCTTAGCGGGAGTGGTCGCAATGAGCAGTTCTTC. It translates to CASSSLSGSGRNEQFF.

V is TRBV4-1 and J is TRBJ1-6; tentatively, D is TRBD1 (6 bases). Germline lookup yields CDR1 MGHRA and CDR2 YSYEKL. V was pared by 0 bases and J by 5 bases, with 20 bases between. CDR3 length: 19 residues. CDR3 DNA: TGCGCCAGCAGCCAAGATGTCAGCTTATACAGGGCGAATAATTCACCCCTCCACTTT. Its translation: CASSQDVSLYRANNSPLHF.

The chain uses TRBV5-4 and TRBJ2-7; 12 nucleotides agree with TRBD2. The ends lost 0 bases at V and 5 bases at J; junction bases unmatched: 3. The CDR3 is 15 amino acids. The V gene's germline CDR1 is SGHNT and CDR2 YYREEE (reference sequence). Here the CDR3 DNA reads TGTGCCAGCAGCTTGGGACTAGCGGGAGACAACGAGCAGTACTTC. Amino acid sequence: CASSLGLAGDNEQYF.